The 14 T cell receptor beta chains presented below share a single source sample, sequenced in a study of regulatory T cells in long-lasting Graves disease. Time point noted: newly diagnosed GD, antithyroid drugs for less than 3 months. Following extraction of RNA from PBMCs, that RNA was used to make the TCR library. In building TCR beta libraries, iRepertoire HTBI primers were used together with Arm-PCR of CDR3 regions. TCRdb redid the calling of the multiplex PCR reads with MiXCR, one entry per CDR3 protein. The table includes 350,000 to 550,000 distinct CDR3 sequences, more than 13% detected once. The same specimen was also included in a second study, on T cells in Graves' hyperthyroidism and ophthalmopathy.

Sequencing used peripheral blood mononuclear cells (PBMCs), obtained at new diagnosis, from a patient treated with antithyroid drugs. Receptors originate from a woman aged 25-40 years with Graves disease.

The genes are TRBV11-2 and TRBJ2-7; TRBD2 agrees at 7 bases. V lost 5 bases to trimming and J lost 7 bases; unmatched junction nucleotides: 17. Looked up from germline, CDR1 is SGHAT and CDR2 is FQNNGV. This CDR3 has 16 residues. The CDR3 DNA reads as TGTGCCAGCAGCCAAGAACTACTAGCGAGGGTTGGTGAGCAGTACTTC. Protein: CASSQELLARVGEQYF.

Ten or more counts support this clonotype. The V gene is TRBV12-3 or TRBV12-4, the J gene TRBJ2-1; D call uncertain. This CDR3 has 16 amino acids. V was clipped by 5 bases and J by 0 bases, with 14 bases between them. The CDR3, as DNA: TGTGCCAGCAGTGACTCTTGGATGAGCTCCTACAATGAGCAGTTCTTC. Translated, it gives CASSDSWMSSYNEQFF.

This rearrangement joins TRBV30 to TRBJ2-1; no firm D call. Germline CDR1 reads GTSNPN; CDR2 reads SVGIG (reference sequence). Trimming stripped 3 bases from V and 7 bases from J, with 10 bases between. The CDR3 extends over 12 amino acids. The chain's CDR3 is CAWSLKGNEQFF. The CDR3 DNA reads as TGTGCCTGGAGCCTGAAGGGTAATGAGCAGTTCTTC. The full variable domain, with the rest looked up from reference TRBV30 and TRBJ2-1, is SQTIHQWPATLVQPVGSPLSLECTVEGTSNPNLYWYRQAAGRGLQLLFYSVGIGQISSEVPQNLSASRPQDRQFILSSKKLLLSDSGFYLCAWSLKGNEQFFGPGTRLTVL.

This clonotype was seen many times. The rearrangement joins TRBV28 to TRBJ2-1, with D perhaps TRBD2 (5 bases). V was cut by 2 bases and J by 5 bases, with 25 bases left in between. The CDR3 spans 19 residues. Germline CDR1 is MDHEN and CDR2 is SYDVKM. The CDR3 loop is CASSLPPRPQKEANNEQFF. The CDR3 DNA is TGTGCCAGCAGTTTACCTCCCCGACCCCAAAAGGAGGCCAACAATGAGCAGTTCTTC.

The chain couples TRBV6-4 to TRBJ1-1; no clear D. The CDR3 is made up of 16 amino acids. Between the trimmed V and J ends, which lost 5 bases and 3 bases, there was a span of 19 bases. Per the germline V gene, CDR1 is MRHNA and CDR2 is SNTAGT. This chain's CDR3 is CASSYTFLGSDTEAFF. The DNA of the CDR3 is TGTGCCAGCAGTTACACCTTTTTAGGCAGCGACACTGAAGCTTTCTTT.

The V and J genes are TRBV6-2 or TRBV6-3 and TRBJ2-3; no reliable D call. Germline V lookup: CDR1 MNHEY, CDR2 SVGEGT. The CDR3 extends over 13 amino acids. V was cut by 6 bases and J by 1 base, with 8 bases left in between. The chain's CDR3 is CASREWGTDTQYF. The CDR3 DNA sequence: TGTGCCAGCAGAGAGTGGGGCACAGATACGCAGTATTTT.

Points on this clonotype: Compared with germline, one end of the junction differs, possibly owing to a read error. This chain joins TRBV4-1 and TRBJ1-5; a weak D match, TRBD1 (5 bases). The V gene's germline CDR1 is MGHRA and CDR2 YSYEKL. CDR3 length: 14 amino acids. Here the CDR3 reads CASGHTPGDQPQHF. Written as DNA, the CDR3 is TGCGCCAGCGGCCACACACCGGGGGATCAGCCCCAGCATTTT.

The V gene is TRBV12-3 or TRBV12-4, the J gene TRBJ2-5; D not certain. CDR3 length: 13 amino acids. V was cut by 3 bases and J by 5 bases, with 10 bases left in between. Written as DNA, the CDR3 is TGTGCCAGCAGTTTGAGCCCTATGGAGACCCAGTACTTC. Its protein product is CASSLSPMETQYF.

In DNA form, the CDR3 reads TGTGCCAGCAGTCCAACAGGGGGCCGGTTTGCTTTCTTT. It specifies CASSPTGGRFAFF. The chain employs TRBV3-1 and TRBJ1-1, with 9 bases identical to TRBD1. Germline values: CDR1 LGHDT, CDR2 YNNKEL (reference sequence). Trimming cost V 6 bases and J 11 bases; bases outside gene matches: 10. The CDR3 is made up of 13 amino acids.

The chain joins TRBV18 to TRBJ2-2; 8 bases map to TRBD1. V shed 4 bases, J shed 1 base, and the junction held 11 bases outside the gene matches. CDR3 size: 18 residues. Germline loops: CDR1 KGHSH, CDR2 LQKENI. CDR3 in DNA: TGTGCCAGCTCACTCCAACCCCCCGGGACAGGGAACACCGGGGAGCTGTTTTTT. Translated, it gives CASSLQPPGTGNTGELFF. The complete variable domain, with remaining parts taken from reference TRBV18 and TRBJ2-2, reads NAGVMQNPRHLVRRRGQEARLRCSPMKGHSHVYWYRQLPEEGLKFMVYLQKENIIDESGMPKERFSAEFPKEGPSILRIQQVVRGDSAAYFCASSLQPPGTGNTGELFFGEGSRLTVL.

The chain combines TRBV6-1 with TRBJ1-1, with D perhaps TRBD1 (6 bases). The CDR3 runs to 15 residues. Germline lookup yields CDR1 MNHNS and CDR2 SASEGT. V lost 4 bases and J 1 base, leaving 13 bases between the germline ends. The CDR3 region has the DNA TGTGCCAGCAGTGGCCGAAGGGGGTGGAACACTGAAGCTTTCTTT. It yields the protein CASSGRRGWNTEAFF.

This clonotype has just a few counts. The genes are TRBV29-1 and TRBJ2-7; D is unresolved. This CDR3 has 11 residues. Germline V gives CDR1 SQVTM, CDR2 ANQGSEA. Trimming stripped 6 bases from V and 4 bases from J, with 10 bases between. DNA of the CDR3: TGCAGCGTGGCACAGAATTACGAGCAGTACTTC. Translation gives CSVAQNYEQYF.

For this clonotype: This is likely an artifact of a read error, given a far larger clone one base away. The V call is TRBV2, the J call TRBJ2-3; D not certain. Germline-derived CDR1 and CDR2 are SNHLY and FYNNEI. V was trimmed by 7 bases and J by 4 bases, leaving 15 bases between them. The CDR3 runs 14 residues. CDR3 sequence (DNA): TGTGCCAGCACTCCCTCTCCAAGCGCAGATACGCAGTATTTT. Protein sequence: CASTPSPSADTQYF.

This clonotype was counted ten times or more. The chain has TRBV18 and TRBJ1-1, with a tentative D call TRBD1 (6 bases). Trimming stripped 3 bases from V and 3 bases from J, with 14 bases between. Germline V gene data show CDR1 as KGHSH and CDR2 as LQKENI. The CDR3 runs 15 residues. The CDR3 loop reads CASSPAGAWYTEAFF. CDR3 coding DNA: TGTGCCAGCTCACCGGCAGGGGCTTGGTACACTGAAGCTTTCTTT.